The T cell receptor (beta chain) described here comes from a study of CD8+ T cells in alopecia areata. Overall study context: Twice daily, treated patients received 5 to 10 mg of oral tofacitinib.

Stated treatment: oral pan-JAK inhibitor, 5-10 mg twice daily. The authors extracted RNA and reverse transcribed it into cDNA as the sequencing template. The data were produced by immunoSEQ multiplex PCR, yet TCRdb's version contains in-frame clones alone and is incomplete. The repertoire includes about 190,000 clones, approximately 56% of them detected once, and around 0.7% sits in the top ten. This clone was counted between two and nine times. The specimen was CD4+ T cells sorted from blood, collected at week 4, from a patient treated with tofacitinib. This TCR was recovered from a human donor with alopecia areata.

CDR3 coding DNA: TGTGCCAGCAGTTCCGGACTAGCGGGAGTTCCCCGGCAGTACTTC. Protein product: CASSSGLAGVPRQYF. This chain uses TRBV6-5 with TRBJ2-5; TRBD2 agrees at 13 bases. Germline V lookup: CDR1 MNHEY, CDR2 SVGAGI. There are 15 residues in the CDR3. The V gene end was trimmed by 4 bases and the J gene end by 11 bases; junction bases not matched to a gene: 10.